Detailed here is one T cell receptor beta chain. The sample is drawn from a study of shared clonotypes between healthy human individuals. Study information: Donors had three CD4 naive, three CD4 memory, two CD8 naive and one CD8 memory plate apiece.

V lost 3 bases and J 8 bases, leaving 11 bases between the germline ends. Germline V gene data show CDR1 as MDHEN and CDR2 as SYDVKM. This CDR3 spans 13 amino acids. In the source study's methods: Junction-only immunoSEQ sequences carried no quality scores, so filtering differed. Repertoires were generated with immunoSEQ multiplex PCR, while TCRdb's copy carries only in-frame clones and drops some. From that table come the V and J calls and clone size; the DNA was used to work out D and trimming. The repertoire holds around 1.9 million clones, with 90% to 95% as singletons. As defined, naive CD8 cells were CD45RO-negative and positively selected for CCR7, with terminally differentiated effector memory CD45RA+ cells excluded. Study donors comprised healthy, HIV-negative adults devoid of recent acute infection or vaccination.

The clonotype originates from a man in his late teens or twenties in good health. Some clones in this sample may be carry-over from other donors' samples. Sequencing input: naive CD8+ T cells from PBMCs. The rearrangement links TRBV28 to TRBJ2-1; the D gene is possibly TRBD1 (5 bases). CDR3 nucleotide sequence: TGTGCCAGCAGTTTGAGAACAGGCGATGAGCAGTTCTTC. Translated, it gives CASSLRTGDEQFF.